The rows below give T cell receptor beta chains drawn from one sample of a study of T-cell memory formation after mild COVID-19. Each CDR3 protein is one row after TCRdb ran MiXCR on the 5' RACE reads. The data show approximately 110,000 distinct CDR3 sequences, over 20% seen once. Material: PBMCs or a T cell subset sorted from them (not recorded which). Receptors originate from a young man who had mild COVID-19 (a few samples of this study predate the infection). Cell type and time point are not known. Each CDR3 is given with its conserved first and last residue. D genes are given only for firm matches. Clone size is shown for a subset of rows, as once, few, many or a class of expanded clone.

TRBD1	TRBV4-2	many	TRBJ1-3	CASSHRDSPSGNTIYF	TGTGCCAGCAGCCACCGGGACAGCCCCTCTGGAAACACCATATATTTT
NA	TRBV6-5	NA	TRBJ2-1	CASSPGRGGGEQFF	TGTGCCAGCAGCCCGGGCCGAGGAGGGGGTGAGCAGTTCTTC
NA	TRBV6-5	few	TRBJ1-5	CASSYSRESQPQHF	TGTGCCAGCAGTTACTCCAGGGAAAGTCAGCCCCAGCATTTT
NA	TRBV7-2	NA	TRBJ1-2	CASSPEAGLNSPNYGYTF	TGTGCCAGCAGCCCCGAGGCCGGACTGAACTCCCCTAACTATGGCTACACCTTC
NA	TRBV7-2	few	TRBJ2-2	CASSLEVRVRTGELFF	TGTGCCAGCAGCTTAGAGGTCAGGGTTCGGACCGGGGAGCTGTTTTTT
NA	TRBV28	NA	TRBJ1-5	CASSRDRSPGYMGNQPQHF	TGTGCCAGCAGCCGAGACAGGTCCCCGGGGTATATGGGCAATCAGCCCCAGCATTTT
NA	TRBV30	NA	TRBJ2-2	CASEGDKLTGELFF	TGTGCCTCGGAGGGGGACAAACTTACCGGGGAGCTGTTTTTT
TRBD1	TRBV5-1	NA	TRBJ1-2	CASHPGQGGYGYTF	TGCGCCAGTCATCCGGGACAGGGAGGCTATGGCTACACCTTC
TRBD2	TRBV6-2/TRBV6-3	NA	TRBJ2-3	CASSYNAGGPDTQYF	TGTGCCAGCAGTTACAATGCGGGGGGGCCAGATACGCAGTATTTT
NA	TRBV6-5	NA	TRBJ2-1	CASSPDGWEQFF	TGTGCCAGCAGCCCCGACGGCTGGGAGCAGTTCTTC
NA	TRBV29-1	few	TRBJ2-2	CSVAETANTGELFF	TGCAGCGTTGCAGAGACGGCGAACACCGGGGAGCTGTTTTTT
TRBD1	TRBV9	NA	TRBJ2-4	CASSETGMAKNIQYF	TGTGCCAGCAGCGAGACAGGGATGGCCAAAAACATTCAGTACTTC
NA	TRBV6-5	few	TRBJ1-5	CASSPNRDYSNQPQHF	TGTGCCAGCAGCCCAAACAGGGATTATAGCAATCAGCCCCAGCATTTT
TRBD2	TRBV19	few	TRBJ2-3	CATETLAGTTDTQYF	TGTGCCACCGAAACTCTAGCGGGGACCACAGATACGCAGTATTTT
NA	TRBV12-3/TRBV12-4	few	TRBJ2-1	CASSGWGGEQFF	TGTGCCAGCAGTGGCTGGGGTGGCGAGCAGTTCTTC
NA	TRBV28	few	TRBJ2-3	CASSLLVQVTDTQYF	TGTGCCAGCAGTTTATTGGTACAGGTCACAGATACGCAGTATTTT
NA	TRBV4-1	NA	TRBJ2-5	CASSHPPGRWTARETQYF	TGCGCAAGCAGCCACCCCCCGGGCCGGTGGACTGCCCGCGAGACCCAGTACTTC
NA	TRBV3-1	NA	TRBJ2-1	CASSQSFYEQFF	TGTGCCAGCAGCCAATCCTTCTATGAGCAGTTCTTC
NA	TRBV7-8	NA	TRBJ1-1	CASSENTEAFF	TGTGCCAGCAGCGAGAACACTGAAGCTTTCTTT
NA	TRBV30	NA	TRBJ2-1	CAWQGGNEQFF	TGTGCCTGGCAGGGTGGCAATGAGCAGTTCTTC
TRBD2	TRBV4-2	NA	TRBJ2-1	CASSVDLGGGANEQFF	TGTGCCAGCAGCGTAGATCTGGGCGGGGGGGCAAATGAGCAGTTCTTC
TRBD2	TRBV6-1	NA	TRBJ2-3	CASSEGSGGGADPQYF	TGTGCCAGCAGTGAAGGTAGCGGGGGAGGGGCAGATCCGCAGTATTTT
NA	TRBV19	NA	TRBJ2-1	CASSIDRGELYNEQFF	TGTGCCAGTAGTATAGACCGGGGAGAGCTATACAATGAGCAGTTCTTC
NA	TRBV7-3	NA	TRBJ2-2	CASSPVEVYTGELFF	TGTGCCAGCAGCCCAGTAGAGGTTTACACCGGGGAGCTGTTTTTT
TRBD2	TRBV7-2	few	TRBJ2-5	CASSLMGGGALETQYF	TGTGCCAGCAGCTTAATGGGCGGGGGGGCCTTGGAGACCCAGTACTTC